Shown below are 22 T cell receptor beta chains from a single sample sequenced in a study of blood T cells in healthy people across ages. Primers used in a second PCR of about 7 to 12 cycles were a sample-barcoded 5' primer and a J-beta primer mix. TCRdb called the 5' RACE reads again in MiXCR, with one record for every CDR3 protein. Among roughly 2 million distinct CDR3 sequences listed, approximately 50% were seen once. Material for sequencing was blood. The source of these receptors is a woman in her thirties or forties in good health.

The chain recombines TRBV20-1 with TRBJ2-1; D ambiguous. CDR1 and CDR2 from the germline V gene are DFQATT and SNEGSKA (reference sequence). The length of the CDR3 is 14 residues. Between the trimmed V and J ends, which lost 0 bases and 10 bases, there was a span of 16 bases. Here the CDR3 reads CSAREPPSTTEQFF. The DNA for the CDR3 is TGCAGTGCTAGAGAGCCGCCTTCTACGACGGAGCAGTTCTTC.

This clonotype was seen more than once but under ten times. The CDR3 reads CASSLARGGQFF. The CDR3 nucleotides are TGCGCCAGCAGCTTGGCAAGGGGAGGGCAGTTCTTC. The genes are TRBV5-1 and TRBJ2-1; TRBD2 is a possible D gene (6 bases). Trimming took off 0 bases at V and 12 bases at J, with 10 bases between the two ends. Per germline, CDR1 SGHRS and CDR2 YFSETQ. This CDR3 spans 12 amino acids.

The V gene is TRBV7-2, the J gene TRBJ2-1; TRBD1 matches at 7 bases. The tail of the sequence fits TRBJ2-7 better, so the J call may be wrong. This CDR3 region has 16 residues. Germline CDR1 is SGHTA and CDR2 is FQGNSA. This CDR3 reads CASRASGTVSYNEQYF. DNA for the CDR3: TGTGCCAGCAGAGCATCCGGGACAGTCTCCTACAATGAGCAGTACTTC.

CDR3 coding DNA: TGTGCCAGCAGCGTCGAAAGGGTTTCCTCCTACAATGAGCAGTTCTTC. This codes for CASSVERVSSYNEQFF. The chain carries TRBV5-4 and TRBJ2-1, with D uncertain. This CDR3 is 16 amino acids long. CDR1 and CDR2 from the germline V gene are SGHNT and YYREEE (reference sequence). V dropped 4 bases and J dropped 0 bases, with 14 bases sitting between them.

The chain employs TRBV29-1 and TRBJ2-1; D is unresolved. The V gene lost 1 base and the J gene lost 15 bases, with 4 bases spanning the gap. CDR3 size: 8 residues. Per germline, CDR1 SQVTM and CDR2 ANQGSEA. The CDR3 DNA sequence: TGCAGCGTTGAAGGGGCGTTCTTC. It is translated as CSVEGAFF.

The rearrangement uses TRBV5-6 and TRBJ2-1; D remains ambiguous. The J call is in doubt because the DNA end fits TRBJ2-7 better. Germline-derived CDR1 and CDR2 are SGHDT and YYEEEE. CDR3 length: 14 residues. The CDR3 region is CATQPGSSYNEQYF. The CDR3, as DNA: TGTGCCACACAACCGGGCAGCTCCTACAATGAGCAGTACTTC.

The table lists this clonotype with a few counts. V is TRBV6-5 and J is TRBJ1-4; tentatively, D is TRBD1 (5 bases). This CDR3 is built from 12 residues. Germline values: CDR1 MNHEY, CDR2 SVGAGI. Trimming pared 6 bases from V and 8 bases from J, leaving 10 bases between. The DNA of the CDR3 is TGTGCCAGCAGGCAGGGACGGGAAAAACTGTTTTTT. Its translation: CASRQGREKLFF.

This clonotype has just a few counts. The CDR3 sequence: CASSVGGWSNQPQHF. For the CDR3, the DNA is TGTGCCAGCAGCGTAGGGGGTTGGAGCAATCAGCCCCAGCATTTT. The V gene is TRBV7-9, the J gene TRBJ1-5; D might be TRBD1 (6 bases). CDR1 is SEHNR, CDR2 FQNEAQ, per germline (reference sequence). The CDR3 has 15 residues. V was shortened by 5 bases and J by 1 base, with 12 bases between the two germline ends.

Only a few counts were recorded for this clonotype. This chain links TRBV10-1 with TRBJ2-3; 8 bases map to TRBD1. From germline, CDR1 is WNHNN and CDR2 SYGVQD (reference sequence). This CDR3 is 17 amino acids long. Trimming removed 8 bases from V and 0 bases from J; junction bases left unmatched: 13. The chain's CDR3 is CASGSGGSDTSTDTQYF. DNA of the CDR3: TGCGCCAGCGGGTCAGGGGGCTCGGATACCAGCACAGATACGCAGTATTTT.

This clonotype was detected a few times. V usage is TRBV7-9 and J usage is TRBJ2-1, with D hard to call. Per the germline V gene, CDR1 is SEHNR and CDR2 is FQNEAQ (reference sequence). The CDR3 loop spans 15 amino acids. Between the trimmed V and J ends, which lost 5 bases and 4 bases, there was a span of 15 bases. CDR3 in DNA: TGTGCCAGCAGCCCTTCAGAGGTCGCTTACAATGAGCAGTTCTTC. It yields the protein CASSPSEVAYNEQFF.

The CDR3 here is CASSYTQGDQETQYF. In DNA, the CDR3 is TGTGCCAGCAGTTACACCCAGGGGGACCAAGAGACCCAGTACTTC. The chain uses TRBV6-5 and TRBJ2-5, with TRBD1 identical over 7 bases. The germline V gene has CDR1 MNHEY and CDR2 SVGAGI. There are 15 residues in the CDR3. V lost 2 bases and J lost 0; bases outside the gene matches: 3.

The chain combines TRBV20-1 with TRBJ1-2; D is perhaps TRBD1 (5 bases). Trimming removed 0 bases at V and 9 bases at J, with 20 bases between. This CDR3 is 15 amino acids long. CDR1 and CDR2 from the germline V gene are DFQATT and SNEGSKA (reference sequence). DNA for the CDR3: TGCAGTGCTAGAGATTGGGACCCGCTAGGTGGGAGCTACACCTTC. This codes for CSARDWDPLGGSYTF.

The CDR3 sequence: CASSLGLAGSSDTQYF. The CDR3 DNA reads TGTGCCAGCAGCTTGGGACTAGCGGGGAGCTCAGATACGCAGTATTTT. The rearrangement links TRBV5-6 to TRBJ2-3, with 11 bases aligning to TRBD2. CDR1 is SGHDT, CDR2 YYEEEE, per germline. Losses at the gene ends were 0 bases for V and 4 bases for J; bases not matched to a gene: 4. CDR3 size: 16 residues.

The rearrangement links TRBV7-6 to TRBJ2-7, with 13 bases aligning to TRBD2. The germline V gene encodes CDR1 SGHVS and CDR2 FNYEAQ. CDR3 size: 18 residues. The ends lost 5 bases at V and 7 bases at J; junction bases unmatched: 17. CDR3 sequence (DNA): TGTGCCAGCAGCAAGACTAGCGGGGGGTCTAGCTCCTACAATGAGCAGTACTTC. Translating it yields CASSKTSGGSSSYNEQYF.

The V and J genes are TRBV7-2 and TRBJ1-2; 9 bases fit TRBD1. V lost 3 bases and J lost 8; bases outside the gene matches: 10. This CDR3 spans 15 amino acids. Germline lookup yields CDR1 SGHTA and CDR2 FQGNSA. The CDR3 region is CASSLGGTGTRGYTF. Written as DNA, the CDR3 is TGTGCCAGCAGCTTGGGCGGGACAGGGACTCGCGGCTACACCTTC.

This clonotype occurred a few times. Just one base apart from a much larger clone, this may be a read error. The V and J genes are TRBV7-6 and TRBJ2-7; D call uncertain. CDR3 size: 13 residues. V was trimmed by 1 base and J by 2 bases, leaving 6 bases between them. Germline V lookup: CDR1 SGHVS, CDR2 FNYEAQ. As DNA, the CDR3 is TGTGCCAGCAGCTTAGAGGCCCCCTACGAGCAGTACTTC. Amino acids: CASSLEAPYEQYF.

The V call is TRBV14, the J call TRBJ1-2; 7 bases align to TRBD1. The germline gives CDR1 SGHDN, CDR2 FVKESK. The V and J ends lost 5 bases and 5 bases, in that order; junction bases with no gene match: 11. There are 15 residues in the CDR3. The CDR3 nucleotides read TGTGCCAGCAGCACGCGTCGACAGGGCGGTTATGGCTACACCTTC. Amino acid sequence: CASSTRRQGGYGYTF.

The chain uses TRBV6-1 and TRBJ2-5, with TRBD2 matching over 7 bases. The CDR3 has 11 residues. From germline, CDR1 is MNHNS and CDR2 SASEGT. J lost 9 bases, V lost 6 bases, and 4 bases had no gene match. The CDR3 spells CASSGLGPQYF. The DNA for the CDR3 is TGTGCCAGCAGCGGACTAGGACCCCAGTACTTC.

The V and J genes are TRBV11-3 and TRBJ2-1; D gene unclear. The germline V and J ends were trimmed by 2 bases and 5 bases, with 13 bases remaining between them. CDR3 size: 15 residues. Germline V gives CDR1 SGHNT, CDR2 YENEEA. In DNA, the CDR3 is TGTGCCAGCAGCTTATATCCCCCACCGGACAATGAGCAGTTCTTC. Amino acid sequence: CASSLYPPPDNEQFF.

The chain couples TRBV2 to TRBJ2-5; D uncertain. Germline CDR1 and CDR2: SNHLY and FYNNEI. CDR3 length: 14 residues. V was trimmed by 4 bases and J by 2 bases, leaving 11 bases between them. CDR3 coding DNA: TGTGCCAGCAGTGTTAGCCGTTCTCAAGAGACCCAGTACTTC. Protein product: CASSVSRSQETQYF.

The V call is TRBV4-3, the J call TRBJ2-5, with a tentative D call TRBD1 (5 bases). Looked up from germline, CDR1 is LGHNA and CDR2 is YSLEER. The CDR3 totals 16 residues. Trimming stripped 0 bases from V and 3 bases from J, with 14 bases between. CDR3 region: CASSQEMNRFEETQYF. DNA of the CDR3: TGCGCCAGCAGCCAAGAGATGAACAGGTTCGAAGAGACCCAGTACTTC.

V is TRBV6-1 and J is TRBJ2-1; TRBD2 matches 8 bases. Trimming took 6 bases from V and 2 from J; bases not matched to a gene: 6. Germline V gives CDR1 MNHNS, CDR2 SASEGT. There are 15 residues in the CDR3. In DNA form, the CDR3 reads TGTGCCAGCAGCAAAGCCGGGGGGGCCTACAATGAGCAGTTCTTC. It specifies CASSKAGGAYNEQFF.